This is a list of T cell receptor beta chains from one sample in a study of blood T cell repertoires in COVID-19. Profiled with immunoSEQ multiplex PCR; TCRdb holds only in-frame clones, not every one. Counted here are 160,000 or so clones, roughly 80% occurring once; the ten biggest clones make up about 5.3%. The specimen sequenced was PBMCs or T cells enriched from blood (not recorded which). Source of these receptors: a woman between 40 and 50 years old with acute COVID-19. Each CDR3 is given without its conserved first and last residue.

j_call v_call cdr3_aa
TRBJ2-1 TRBV20-1 SASGREVSYNEQF
TRBJ1-2 TRBV15 ATSLANYGYT
TRBJ2-2 TRBV19 ASSMKPLAGGRNTGELF
TRBJ1-2 TRBV20-1 SASLRGRVYGYT
TRBJ2-1 TRBV5-1 ASSFGGGLNEQF
TRBJ1-2 TRBV12-3/TRBV12-4 ASSLPWQNGYT
TRBJ1-2 TRBV7-2 ASSLASAPARS
TRBJ1-4 TRBV7-6 ASSLDRLNEKLF
TRBJ1-2 TRBV15 ATSRDTGNYGYT
TRBJ1-5 TRBV3-1/TRBV3-2 ASSPVLNQPQH
TRBJ2-1 TRBV11-3 ASSPSTYGGLEQF
TRBJ1-1 TRBV5-1 ASSLGGTTNTEAF
TRBJ1-5 TRBV3-1/TRBV3-2 ASSQPGQPQH
TRBJ2-2 TRBV2 ASRWSSGMSNTGELF
TRBJ2-4 TRBV28 ASSPSSGGIQY
TRBJ2-5 TRBV25-1 ASSPSTGSETQY
TRBJ2-1 TRBV7-2 ASSLAPLAGGSGNEQF
TRBJ2-1 TRBV27 ASSPGSLYGEQF
TRBJ1-1 TRBV6-2/TRBV6-3 ASSYSRDIYDGAF
TRBJ1-3 TRBV5-1 ASSLDSRDTIY
TRBJ2-7 TRBV27 ASRLAGVDYEQY
TRBJ1-1 TRBV4-1 ASSLADSLNTEAF
TRBJ1-2 TRBV30 AWSALSPNYGYT
TRBJ2-3 TRBV21-1 ASSKGQGARNTDTQY
TRBJ2-3 TRBV19 ATRLAGGLSDTQY
TRBJ2-1 TRBV10-1 ASSSDKSSYNEQF
TRBJ2-7 TRBV4-2 ASSQEGSGNSYEQY
TRBJ2-1 TRBV2 ASSRSGGGGNEQF